This T cell receptor beta chain comes out of a study of blood T cell repertoires in COVID-19. About the study: T cells, B-cell-depleted T cells, or PBMCs provided the cDNA or gDNA that served as material.

The V gene's germline CDR1 is SGHRS and CDR2 YFSETQ. CDR3 length equals 16 residues. V lost 0 bases and J lost 3; bases outside the gene matches: 5. Clones were sequenced by immunoSEQ multiplex PCR, and TCRdb holds only the in-frame ones, with some missing. Among 250,000 or so clones listed, roughly 87% were seen once. Sequencing used PBMCs or T cells enriched from blood (not recorded which). This chain links TRBV5-1 with TRBJ2-1, with 8 positions matching TRBD2. The TCR sequence derives from a man between 25 and 39 years old who had recovered from COVID-19. The CDR3: CASSLELAAIYNEQFF. The CDR3 DNA reads TGCGCCAGCAGCTTGGAACTAGCGGCCATCTACAATGAGCAGTTCTTC.